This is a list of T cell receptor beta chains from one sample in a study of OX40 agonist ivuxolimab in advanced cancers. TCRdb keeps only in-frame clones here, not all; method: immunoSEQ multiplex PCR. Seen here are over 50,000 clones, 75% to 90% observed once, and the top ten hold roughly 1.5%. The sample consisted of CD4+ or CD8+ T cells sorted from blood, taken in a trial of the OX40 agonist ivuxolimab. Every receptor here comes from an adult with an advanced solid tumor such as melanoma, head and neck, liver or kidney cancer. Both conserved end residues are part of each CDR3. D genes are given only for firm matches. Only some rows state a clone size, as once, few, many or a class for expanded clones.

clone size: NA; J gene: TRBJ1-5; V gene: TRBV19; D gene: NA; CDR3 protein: CASSIGGAGQPQHF; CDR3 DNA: TGTGCCAGTAGTATCGGAGGGGCGGGTCAGCCCCAGCATTTT
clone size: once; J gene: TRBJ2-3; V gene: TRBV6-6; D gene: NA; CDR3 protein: CASSYLPRGATDTQYF; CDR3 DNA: TGTGCCAGCAGTTACCTCCCCAGGGGGGCGACAGATACGCAGTATTTT
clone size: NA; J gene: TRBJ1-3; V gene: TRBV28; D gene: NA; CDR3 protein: CASSSRESSGNTIYF; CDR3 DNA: TGTGCCAGCAGTTCTCGGGAGAGCTCTGGAAACACCATATATTTT
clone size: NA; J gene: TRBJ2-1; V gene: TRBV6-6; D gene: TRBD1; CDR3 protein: CASSYRGQGIYNEQFF; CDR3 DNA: TGTGCCAGCAGTTACCGAGGACAGGGAATATACAATGAGCAGTTCTTC
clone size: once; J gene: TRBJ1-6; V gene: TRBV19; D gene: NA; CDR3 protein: CASSYAGKNSPLHF; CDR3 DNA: TGTGCCAGTAGTTACGCAGGGAAAAATTCACCCCTCCACTTT
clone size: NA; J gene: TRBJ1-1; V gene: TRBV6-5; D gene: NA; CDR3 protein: CASRGGTEAFF; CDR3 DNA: TGTGCCAGCAGAGGGGGCACTGAAGCTTTCTTT
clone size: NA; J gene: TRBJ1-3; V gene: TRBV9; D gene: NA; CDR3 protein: CASSVRNGESDTIYF; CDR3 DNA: TGTGCCAGCAGCGTCCGTAACGGGGAGAGCGACACCATATATTTT
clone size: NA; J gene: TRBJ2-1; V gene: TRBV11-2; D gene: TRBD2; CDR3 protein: CASSLDLVAGPYNEQFF; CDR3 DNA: TGTGCCAGCAGCTTAGATCTGGTAGCGGGACCCTACAATGAGCAGTTCTTC
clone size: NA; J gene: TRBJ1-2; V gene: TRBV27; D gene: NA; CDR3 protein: CASSLGGGYGYTF; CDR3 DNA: TGTGCCAGCAGTTTAGGGGGAGGCTATGGCTACACCTTC
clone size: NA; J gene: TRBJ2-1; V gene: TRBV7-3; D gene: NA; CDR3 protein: CASSLSGDNEQFF; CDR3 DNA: TGTGCCAGCAGCTTAAGTGGGGACAATGAGCAGTTCTTC
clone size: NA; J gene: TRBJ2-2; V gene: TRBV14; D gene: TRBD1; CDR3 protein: CASKAGGYTGELFF; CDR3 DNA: TGTGCCAGCAAGGCAGGGGGCTACACCGGGGAGCTGTTTTTT
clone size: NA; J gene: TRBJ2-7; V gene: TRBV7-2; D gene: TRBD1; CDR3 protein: CASSLTGFDEQYF; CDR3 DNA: TGTGCCAGCAGCTTGACAGGGTTTGACGAGCAGTACTTC
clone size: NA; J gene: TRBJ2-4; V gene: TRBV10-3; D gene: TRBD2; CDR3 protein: CAISPGLAGGRDIQYF; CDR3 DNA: TGTGCCATCAGTCCGGGACTAGCGGGAGGGCGGGACATTCAGTACTTC
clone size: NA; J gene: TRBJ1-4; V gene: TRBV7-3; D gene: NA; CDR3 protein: CASSFGGTNEKLFF; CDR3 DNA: TGTGCCAGCAGCTTCGGGGGGACTAATGAAAAACTGTTTTTT
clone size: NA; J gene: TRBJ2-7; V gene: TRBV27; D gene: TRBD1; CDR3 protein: CASEGTAYEQYF; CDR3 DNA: TGTGCCAGCGAAGGGACAGCCTACGAGCAGTACTTC
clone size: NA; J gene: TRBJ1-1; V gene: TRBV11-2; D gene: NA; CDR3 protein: CASSIQGNTEAFF; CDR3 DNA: TGTGCCAGCAGCATACAGGGAAACACTGAAGCTTTCTTT
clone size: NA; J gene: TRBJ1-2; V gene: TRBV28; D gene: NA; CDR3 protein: CASSLGGRSYGYTF; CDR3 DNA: TGTGCCAGCAGTTTAGGGGGGCGGTCATATGGCTACACCTTC
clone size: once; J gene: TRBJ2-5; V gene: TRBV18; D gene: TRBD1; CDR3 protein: CASSLRTGTLSAQYF; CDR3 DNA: TGTGCCAGCTCACTGAGGACAGGGACGTTGTCGGCCCAGTACTTC
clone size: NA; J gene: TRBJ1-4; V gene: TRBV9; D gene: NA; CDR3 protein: CASSASPGRSNEKLFF; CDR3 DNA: TGTGCCAGCAGCGCCTCACCCGGACGCTCTAATGAAAAACTGTTTTTT
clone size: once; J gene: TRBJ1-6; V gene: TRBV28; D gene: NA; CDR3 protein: CASSLPQGRRSPLHF; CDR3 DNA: TGTGCCAGCAGTTTACCGCAAGGGAGGCGCTCACCCCTCCACTTT
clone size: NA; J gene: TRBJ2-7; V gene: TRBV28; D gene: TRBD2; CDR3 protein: CASSPTSGALHEQYF; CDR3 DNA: TGTGCCAGCAGTCCGACTAGCGGCGCCCTCCACGAGCAGTACTTC
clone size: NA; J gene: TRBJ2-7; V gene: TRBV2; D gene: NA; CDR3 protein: CASGGDTSWEQYF; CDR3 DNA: TGTGCCAGCGGGGGGGACACTTCGTGGGAGCAGTACTTC
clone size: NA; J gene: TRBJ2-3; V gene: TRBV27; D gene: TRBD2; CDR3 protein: CASTLSAGREGTDTQYF; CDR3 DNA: TGTGCCAGCACCTTATCGGCGGGGCGGGAGGGAACAGATACGCAGTATTTT
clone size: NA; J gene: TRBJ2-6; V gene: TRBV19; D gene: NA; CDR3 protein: CASSIGRGEAGANVLTF; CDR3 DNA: TGTGCCAGTAGTATAGGAAGGGGGGAAGCTGGGGCCAACGTCCTGACTTTC
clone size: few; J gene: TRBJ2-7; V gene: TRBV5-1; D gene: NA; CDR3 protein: CASSSGTDSYELYF; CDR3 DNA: TGCGCCAGCAGTTCCGGGACGGACTCCTACGAGCTGTACTTC
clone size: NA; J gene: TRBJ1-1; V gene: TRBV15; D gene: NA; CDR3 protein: CATSSRGGGGAFF; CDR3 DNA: TGTGCCACCAGCTCCCGAGGCGGAGGGGGAGCTTTCTTT
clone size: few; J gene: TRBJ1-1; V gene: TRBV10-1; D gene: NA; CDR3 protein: CASSESRGNTEAFF; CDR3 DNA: TGCGCCAGCAGTGAGTCCCGGGGGAACACTGAAGCTTTCTTT
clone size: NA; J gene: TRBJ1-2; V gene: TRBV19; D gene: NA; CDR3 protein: CASSISGTDYGYTF; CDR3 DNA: TGTGCCAGTAGTATATCAGGGACGGACTATGGCTACACCTTC
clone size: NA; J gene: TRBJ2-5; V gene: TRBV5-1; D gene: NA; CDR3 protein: CASSLYQETQYF; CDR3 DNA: TGCGCCAGCAGCTTGTACCAAGAGACCCAGTACTTC
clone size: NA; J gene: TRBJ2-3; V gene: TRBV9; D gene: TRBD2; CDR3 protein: CASSVAGIGLAGGLSTDTQYF; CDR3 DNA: TGTGCCAGCAGCGTAGCGGGGATTGGGCTAGCGGGGGGGTTAAGCACAGATACGCAGTATTTT
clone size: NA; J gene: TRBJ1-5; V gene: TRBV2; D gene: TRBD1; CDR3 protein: CASSERAGTGDQPQHF; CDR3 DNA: TGTGCCAGCAGTGAACGGGCCGGGACAGGGGATCAGCCCCAGCATTTT
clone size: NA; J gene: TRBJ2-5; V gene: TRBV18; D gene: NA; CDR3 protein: CASSPARETQYF; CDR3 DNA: TGTGCCAGCTCACCAGCCCGGGAGACCCAGTACTTC
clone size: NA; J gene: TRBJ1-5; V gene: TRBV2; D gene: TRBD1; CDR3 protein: CASGPGQGAGQPQHF; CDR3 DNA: TGTGCCAGCGGTCCGGGACAGGGGGCCGGTCAGCCCCAGCATTTT
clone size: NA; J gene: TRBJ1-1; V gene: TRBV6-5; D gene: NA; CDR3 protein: CASSYRYLGGTEAFF; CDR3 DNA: TGTGCCAGCAGTTACCGGTACTTAGGGGGCACTGAAGCTTTCTTT
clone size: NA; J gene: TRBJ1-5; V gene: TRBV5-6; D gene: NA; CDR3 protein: CASSLGSVSNQPQHF; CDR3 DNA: TGTGCCAGCAGCTTGGGTTCCGTCAGCAATCAGCCCCAGCATTTT
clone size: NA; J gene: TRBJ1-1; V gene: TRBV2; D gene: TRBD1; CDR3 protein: CASSEPHYGTGGSFGTEAFF; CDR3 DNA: TGTGCCAGCAGTGAGCCCCATTACGGGACAGGGGGTAGTTTCGGCACTGAAGCTTTCTTT
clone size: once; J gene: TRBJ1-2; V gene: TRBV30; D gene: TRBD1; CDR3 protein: CAWSFGQGSGYTF; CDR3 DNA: TGTGCCTGGAGTTTTGGACAGGGGTCTGGCTACACCTTC
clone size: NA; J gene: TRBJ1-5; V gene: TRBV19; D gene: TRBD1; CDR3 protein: CASSLGTGDQPQHF; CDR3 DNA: TGTGCCAGTAGTCTTGGGACAGGGGATCAGCCCCAGCATTTT